This T cell receptor beta chain emerged from a study of cytomegalovirus exposure and HLA in healthy donors. Study summary: Of all 370 or so donors who were genotyped, around 79% belonged to the Caucasian-associated ancestry cluster.

V gave up 5 bases and J gave up 3 bases; unmatched junction bases: 7. CDR3 size: 16 residues. The germline gives CDR1 SEHNR, CDR2 FQNEAQ (reference sequence). Findings and caveats of the study: Researchers reported that a few CMV-associated chains were confirmed in vitro as CMV antigen-specific.

Primers: 60 Vbeta forward and 13 Jbeta reverse. Here immunoSEQ multiplex PCR was the method, and the copy in TCRdb shows in-frame clones only, minus some. The table includes about 82,000 clones, 74% detected once. On this clone itself: Its target is not known.

This sequence joins TRBV7-9 and TRBJ2-3, with 11 nucleotides matching TRBD2. The sequenced sample was PBMCs. The receptor's source is a woman aged 50 to 60 in good health and CMV-seropositive. The DNA for the CDR3 is TGTGCCAGCAGCCTTCTAGCGGGAGGAGCGACAGATACGCAGTATTTT. It specifies CASSLLAGGATDTQYF.